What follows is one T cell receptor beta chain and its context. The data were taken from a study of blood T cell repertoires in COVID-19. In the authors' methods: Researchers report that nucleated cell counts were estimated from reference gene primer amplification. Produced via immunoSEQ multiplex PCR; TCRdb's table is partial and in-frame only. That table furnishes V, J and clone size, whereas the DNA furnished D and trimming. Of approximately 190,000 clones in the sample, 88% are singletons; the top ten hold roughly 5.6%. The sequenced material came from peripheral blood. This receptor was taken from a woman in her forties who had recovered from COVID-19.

CDR3 coding DNA: TGCGCCAGCAGCCCCGGCGTGGGCACCATAAACTTAGGAGAGACCCAGTACTTC. Protein: CASSPGVGTINLGETQYF. The gene calls are TRBV5-1 and TRBJ2-5; D remains ambiguous. The CDR3 extends over 18 amino acids. Germline CDR1 is SGHRS and CDR2 is YFSETQ. Trimming left V 4 bases short and J 4 bases short, with 26 bases between.